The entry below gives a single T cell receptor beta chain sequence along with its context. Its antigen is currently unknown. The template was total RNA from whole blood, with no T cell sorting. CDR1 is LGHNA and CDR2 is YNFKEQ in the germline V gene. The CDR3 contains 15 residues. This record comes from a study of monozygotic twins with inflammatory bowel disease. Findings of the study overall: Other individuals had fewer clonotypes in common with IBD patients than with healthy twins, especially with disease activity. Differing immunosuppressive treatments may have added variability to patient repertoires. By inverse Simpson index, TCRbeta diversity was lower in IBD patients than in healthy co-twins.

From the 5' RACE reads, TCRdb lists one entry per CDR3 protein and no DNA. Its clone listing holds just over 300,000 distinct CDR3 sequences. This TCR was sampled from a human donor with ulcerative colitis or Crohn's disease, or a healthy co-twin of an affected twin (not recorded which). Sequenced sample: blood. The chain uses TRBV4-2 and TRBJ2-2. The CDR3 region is CASSQGHSNTGELFF.